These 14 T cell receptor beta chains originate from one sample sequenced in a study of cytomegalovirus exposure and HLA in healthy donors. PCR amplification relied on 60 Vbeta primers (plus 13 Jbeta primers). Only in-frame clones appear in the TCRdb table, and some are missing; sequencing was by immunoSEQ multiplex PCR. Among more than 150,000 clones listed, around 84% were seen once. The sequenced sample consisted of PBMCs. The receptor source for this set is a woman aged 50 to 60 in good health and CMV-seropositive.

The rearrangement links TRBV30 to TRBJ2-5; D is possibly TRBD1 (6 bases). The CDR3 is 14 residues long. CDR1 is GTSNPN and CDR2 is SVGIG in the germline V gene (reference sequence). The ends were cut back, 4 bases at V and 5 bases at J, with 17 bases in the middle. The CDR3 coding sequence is TGTGCCTGGAACCAGGGGCAGGAATCGGAGACCCAGTACTTC. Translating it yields CAWNQGQESETQYF.

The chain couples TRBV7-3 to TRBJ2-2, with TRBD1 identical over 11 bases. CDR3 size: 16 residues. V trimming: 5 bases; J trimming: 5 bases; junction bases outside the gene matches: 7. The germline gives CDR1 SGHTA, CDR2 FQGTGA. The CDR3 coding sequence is TGTGCCAGCAGCCCGAGAGGGACAGGGGGAACCGGGGAGCTGTTTTTT. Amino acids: CASSPRGTGGTGELFF.

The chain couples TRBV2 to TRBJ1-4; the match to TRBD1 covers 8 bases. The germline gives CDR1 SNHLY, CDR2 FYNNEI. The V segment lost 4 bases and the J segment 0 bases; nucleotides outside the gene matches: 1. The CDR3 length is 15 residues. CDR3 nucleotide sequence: TGTGCCAGCAGTGGACAGGGGACAACTAATGAAAAACTGTTTTTT. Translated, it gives CASSGQGTTNEKLFF.

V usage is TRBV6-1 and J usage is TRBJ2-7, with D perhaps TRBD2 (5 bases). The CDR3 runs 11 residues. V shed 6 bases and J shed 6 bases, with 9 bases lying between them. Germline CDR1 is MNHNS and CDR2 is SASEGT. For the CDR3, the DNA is TGTGCCAGCAGCCACAGCGGCGAGCAGTACTTC. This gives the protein CASSHSGEQYF.

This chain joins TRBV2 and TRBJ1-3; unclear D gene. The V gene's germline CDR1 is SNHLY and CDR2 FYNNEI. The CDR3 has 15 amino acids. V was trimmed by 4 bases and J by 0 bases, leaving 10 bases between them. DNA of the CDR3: TGTGCCAGCAGTGTCCTACCGAGCTCTGGAAACACCATATATTTT. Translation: CASSVLPSSGNTIYF. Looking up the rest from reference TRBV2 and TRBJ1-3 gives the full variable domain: EPEVTQTPSHQVTQMGQEVILRCVPISNHLYFYWYRQILGQKVEFLVSFYNNEISEKSEIFDDQFSVERPDGSNFTLKIRSTKLEDSAMYFCASSVLPSSGNTIYFGEGSWLTVV.

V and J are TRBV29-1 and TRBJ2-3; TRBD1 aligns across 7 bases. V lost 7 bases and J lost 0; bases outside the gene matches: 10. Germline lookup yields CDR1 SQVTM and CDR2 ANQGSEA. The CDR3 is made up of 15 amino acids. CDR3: CSGQGDLSSTDTQYF. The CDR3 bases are TGCAGCGGCCAGGGGGATCTATCTAGCACAGATACGCAGTATTTT.

CDR3 sequence reads: CASSPVGTGVRTGELFF. The CDR3 bases are TGTGCCAGCAGCCCGGTCGGGACAGGGGTTCGTACCGGGGAGCTGTTTTTT. The genes are TRBV28 and TRBJ2-2, with 10 bases aligning to TRBD1. This CDR3 is 17 amino acids long. V shed 6 bases, J shed 5 bases, and the junction held 12 bases outside the gene matches. Germline values: CDR1 MDHEN, CDR2 SYDVKM.

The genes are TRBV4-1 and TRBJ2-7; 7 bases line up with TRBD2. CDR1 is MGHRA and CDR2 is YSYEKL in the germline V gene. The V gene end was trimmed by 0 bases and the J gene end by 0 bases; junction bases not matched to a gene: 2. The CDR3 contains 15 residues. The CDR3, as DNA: TGCGCCAGCAGCCAAGATCGCGGGGGCTCCTACGAGCAGTACTTC. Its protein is CASSQDRGGSYEQYF.

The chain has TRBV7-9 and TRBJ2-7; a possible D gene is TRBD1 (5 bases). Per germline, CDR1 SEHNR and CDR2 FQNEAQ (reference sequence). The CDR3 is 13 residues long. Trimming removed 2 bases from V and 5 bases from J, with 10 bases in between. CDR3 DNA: TGTGCCAGCAGCTTAAGCCAGGGCCACGAGCAGTACTTC. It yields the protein CASSLSQGHEQYF.

The CDR3 spells CASSQREKSGELFF. CDR3 nucleotides: TGTGCCAGCAGCCAGCGTGAAAAGTCGGGGGAGCTGTTTTTT. The chain links TRBV6-6 to TRBJ2-2; D not certain. This CDR3 spans 14 amino acids. Per germline, CDR1 MNHNY and CDR2 SVGAGI (reference sequence). The V end was cut by 6 bases, the J end by 8 bases, with 16 bases between.

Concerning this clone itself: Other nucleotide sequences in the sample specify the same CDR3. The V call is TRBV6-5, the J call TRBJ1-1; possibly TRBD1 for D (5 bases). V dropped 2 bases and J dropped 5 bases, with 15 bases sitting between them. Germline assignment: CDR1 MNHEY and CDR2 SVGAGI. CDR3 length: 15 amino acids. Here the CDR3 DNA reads TGTGCCAGCAGTTACAGCCGGCAGGGCAGGACTGAAGCTTTCTTT. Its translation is CASSYSRQGRTEAFF.

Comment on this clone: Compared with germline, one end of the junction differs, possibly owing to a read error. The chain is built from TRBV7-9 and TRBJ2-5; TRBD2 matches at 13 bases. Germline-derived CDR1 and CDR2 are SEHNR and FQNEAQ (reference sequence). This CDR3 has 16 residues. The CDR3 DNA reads TGTTCCAGCAGCTCCTTACTAGCGGGGGGGCAAGAGACCCAGTACTTC. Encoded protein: CSSSSLLAGGQETQYF.

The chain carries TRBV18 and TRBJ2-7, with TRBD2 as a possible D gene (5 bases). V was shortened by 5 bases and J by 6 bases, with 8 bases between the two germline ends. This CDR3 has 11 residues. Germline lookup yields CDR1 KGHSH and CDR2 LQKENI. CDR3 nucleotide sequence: TGTGCCAGCTCATCGGAGGTCGAGCAGTACTTC. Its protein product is CASSSEVEQYF.

CDR3 coding DNA: TGCGCCAGCAGAAACGTGGCGGGGGAGTCCTACAATGAGCAGTTCTTC. As protein: CASRNVAGESYNEQFF. J is TRBJ2-1 and V is TRBV4-1, with 7 bases fitting TRBD2. The V gene's germline CDR1 is MGHRA and CDR2 YSYEKL. The CDR3 runs 16 residues. The V segment lost 6 bases and the J segment 1 base; nucleotides outside the gene matches: 9.